Below are 27 T cell receptor beta chains sequenced from a single sample in a study of blood T cell repertoires in COVID-19. Repertoires were generated with immunoSEQ multiplex PCR, while TCRdb's copy carries only in-frame clones and drops some. The sample has about 180,000 clones, around 86% seen once. The sequencing sample was made of peripheral blood. The origin of the receptors is a woman aged 70-85 years with COVID-19, enrolled during active disease.

This clone was counted once. V and J are TRBV6-5 and TRBJ2-7; D is undetermined. The CDR3 extends over 14 amino acids. V was trimmed by 8 bases and J by 2 bases, leaving 16 bases between them. Germline CDR1 and CDR2: MNHEY and SVGAGI. This CDR3 reads CASFPSFNTYEQYF. CDR3 DNA: TGTGCCAGCTTCCCCAGTTTTAACACCTACGAGCAGTACTTC.

This clone came up a few times. This chain connects TRBV28 to TRBJ1-2, with D hard to call. This CDR3 comprises 13 residues. Trimming removed 1 base at V and 4 bases at J, with 7 bases between. Germline V gene data show CDR1 as MDHEN and CDR2 as SYDVKM. The CDR3 nucleotides read TGTGCCAGCAGTTTATCCATCGGCTATGGCTACACCTTC. This gives the protein CASSLSIGYGYTF.

The chain has TRBV24-1 and TRBJ2-1; 14 nucleotides match TRBD2. Per germline, CDR1 KGHDR and CDR2 SFDVKD. V dropped 4 bases and J dropped 3; count of bases not matched to a gene: 13. The CDR3 sequence is 20 residues long. The CDR3 nucleotides are TGTGCCACCAGTGACTCAAGTCCAGGACTAGCGGGAGGAGTCTACAATGAGCAGTTCTTC. Translation: CATSDSSPGLAGGVYNEQFF.

V is TRBV6-2 or TRBV6-3 and J is TRBJ2-1; 13 bases map to TRBD2. The length of the CDR3 is 16 residues. Germline V gives CDR1 MNHEY, CDR2 SVGEGT. V trimming: 6 bases; J trimming: 9 bases; junction bases outside the gene matches: 11. The CDR3 reads CASSQPGLAGWGEQFF. CDR3 nucleotides: TGTGCCAGCAGCCAACCGGGACTAGCGGGATGGGGTGAGCAGTTCTTC.

The chain joins TRBV6-5 to TRBJ1-2; perhaps TRBD1 as D (5 bases). Germline V gives CDR1 MNHEY, CDR2 SVGAGI. The CDR3 totals 14 residues. V lost 7 bases and J 0 bases, leaving 12 bases between the germline ends. The CDR3 reads CASTDSTSNYGYTF. CDR3 bases: TGTGCCAGCACCGACAGTACGTCTAACTATGGCTACACCTTC.

The V gene is TRBV19, the J gene TRBJ2-1; the D gene is possibly TRBD1 (6 bases). CDR1 and CDR2 from the germline V gene are LNHDA and SQIVND (reference sequence). CDR3 length equals 15 residues. Trimming removed 5 bases at V and 4 bases at J, with 15 bases between. The CDR3: CASSRSGQPYNEQFF. The DNA of the CDR3 is TGTGCCAGTAGTCGATCAGGACAGCCATACAATGAGCAGTTCTTC.

This clone was picked up one time. The rearrangement joins TRBV5-1 to TRBJ1-4; 7 positions match TRBD1. CDR1 SGHRS and CDR2 YFSETQ come from the germline V gene. V dropped 4 bases and J dropped 5; count of bases not matched to a gene: 5. CDR3 length: 14 amino acids. This CDR3 reads CASSAGTANEKLFF. The CDR3 coding sequence is TGCGCCAGCAGCGCTGGGACAGCAAATGAAAAACTGTTTTTT.

V gene TRBV4-2 combines with J gene TRBJ1-2, with D tentatively TRBD1 (6 bases). Between the trimmed V and J ends, which lost 1 base and 0 bases, there was a span of 21 bases. The germline CDR1 and CDR2 sequences are LGHNA and YNFKEQ. This CDR3 is built from 19 residues. CDR3: CASSQGEGGGVYANYGYTF. DNA of the CDR3: TGTGCCAGCAGCCAAGGAGAAGGGGGGGGCGTTTATGCTAACTATGGCTACACCTTC.

V is TRBV27 and J is TRBJ2-5, with TRBD2 identical over 8 bases. Germline CDR1 reads MNHEY; CDR2 reads SMNVEV (reference sequence). This CDR3 has 15 residues. With V trimmed by 5 bases and J by 0 bases, 5 bases remained unmatched. Here the CDR3 reads CASSLLAGNQETQYF. In DNA, the CDR3 is TGTGCCAGCAGTCTCTTAGCGGGGAACCAAGAGACCCAGTACTTC.

This clone was counted between two and nine times. The chain is built from TRBV20-1 and TRBJ2-7; maybe TRBD2 (5 bases). Germline CDR1 reads DFQATT; CDR2 reads SNEGSKA (reference sequence). CDR3 length equals 14 residues. V shed 3 bases and J shed 4 bases, with 16 bases lying between them. The CDR3 loop reads CSASQRGPIYEQYF. For the CDR3, the DNA is TGCAGTGCTAGTCAGAGAGGGCCTATTTACGAGCAGTACTTC.

The chain uses TRBV11-2 and TRBJ1-3; weak D call: TRBD1 (5 bases). The CDR3 loop spans 15 amino acids. The germline V gene has CDR1 SGHAT and CDR2 FQNNGV. The V and J ends lost 2 bases and 1 base respectively, with 9 bases between them. The CDR3 reads CASSLQGTSGNTIYF. DNA of the CDR3: TGTGCCAGCAGCTTACAGGGTACATCTGGAAACACCATATATTTT.

The chain combines TRBV28 with TRBJ1-2, with D tentatively TRBD1 (6 bases). Trimming pared 3 bases from V and 7 bases from J, leaving 12 bases between. Germline V gene sequence: CDR1 MDHEN, CDR2 SYDVKM. This CDR3 comprises 13 residues. In DNA form, the CDR3 reads TGTGCCAGCAGTTTGGGGGGGCTTGGTGGCTACACCTTC. This gives the protein CASSLGGLGGYTF.

This clone was counted only a few times. This rearrangement joins TRBV28 to TRBJ1-5; D may be TRBD1 (6 bases). Per germline, CDR1 MDHEN and CDR2 SYDVKM. The V end lost 3 bases, the J end lost 3 bases, and 12 bases lay between the germline ends. The CDR3 contains 15 residues. CDR3 DNA sequence: TGTGCCAGCAGTTTTCGGACAGTAGTCAATCAGCCCCAGCATTTT. This sequence encodes CASSFRTVVNQPQHF.

The rearrangement links TRBV30 to TRBJ1-2; 7 bases are a match to TRBD1. The CDR3 runs 15 residues. The germline gives CDR1 GTSNPN, CDR2 SVGIG (reference sequence). The V gene end was trimmed by 3 bases and the J gene end by 5 bases; junction bases not matched to a gene: 12. CDR3 amino acids: CAWSRDRVIGYGYTF. The CDR3 nucleotides read TGTGCCTGGAGCCGAGACAGGGTGATTGGGTATGGCTACACCTTC.

The genes are TRBV10-1 and TRBJ1-1; D is unresolved. The CDR3 consists of 14 residues. Germline lookup yields CDR1 WNHNN and CDR2 SYGVQD (reference sequence). The V end lost 7 bases, the J end lost 2 bases, and 14 bases lay between the germline ends. The CDR3: CASKTGFQNTEAFF. In DNA, the CDR3 is TGCGCCAGCAAGACCGGGTTTCAAAACACTGAAGCTTTCTTT.

This clone was recorded only once. The rearrangement links TRBV5-6 to TRBJ1-3, with TRBD1 matching 12 bases. The CDR3 has 15 amino acids. Germline CDR1 is SGHDT and CDR2 is YYEEEE. With V trimmed by 3 bases and J by 5 bases, 3 bases remained unmatched. The CDR3 region has the DNA TGTGCCAGCAGCTCGGGACAGGGGGCTAGAAACACCATATATTTT. It translates to CASSSGQGARNTIYF.

Here the CDR3 DNA reads TGTGCCAGAAAGATAACGGGGGTCTACACCTACGAGCAGTACTTC. Its translation is CARKITGVYTYEQYF. V is TRBV10-3 and J is TRBJ2-7, with a tentative D call TRBD2 (6 bases). The CDR3 has 15 amino acids. V dropped 10 bases and J dropped 2 bases, with 21 bases sitting between them. Germline-derived CDR1 and CDR2 are ENHRY and SYGVKD.

This clone has more than one count but fewer than ten. V usage is TRBV7-9 and J usage is TRBJ2-7; 7 bases line up with TRBD1. V shed 5 bases and J 5 bases; nucleotides not matched to a gene: 6. The germline V gene has CDR1 SEHNR and CDR2 FQNEAQ (reference sequence). CDR3 length: 13 amino acids. The CDR3 spells CASSPTGDNEQYF. CDR3 sequence (DNA): TGTGCCAGCAGCCCAACAGGGGACAACGAGCAGTACTTC.

The chain couples TRBV19 to TRBJ2-7; TRBD2 aligns across 13 bases. Germline V gives CDR1 LNHDA, CDR2 SQIVND (reference sequence). CDR3 length equals 16 residues. Trimming at V came to 8 bases and at J to 3 bases, leaving 10 bases not matched to a gene. The DNA of the CDR3 is TGTGCCAGTTCCAAAGCCGGGACTAGCGGGAACTACGAGCAGTACTTC. This sequence encodes CASSKAGTSGNYEQYF.

In its sample, this clone was seen once. This sequence joins TRBV19 and TRBJ2-4; 7 bases line up with TRBD2. Trimming took 10 bases from V and 7 from J; bases not matched to a gene: 4. Per germline, CDR1 LNHDA and CDR2 SQIVND (reference sequence). The CDR3 extends over 11 amino acids. This CDR3 reads CANAGANIQYF. CDR3 DNA sequence: TGTGCCAATGCGGGAGCGAACATTCAGTACTTC.

This sequence joins TRBV27 and TRBJ2-1; tentative D call: TRBD2 (6 bases). Trimming shortened V by 5 bases and J by 7 bases, and 21 bases separated the two germline ends. The length of the CDR3 is 16 residues. Germline CDR1 is MNHEY and CDR2 is SMNVEV (reference sequence). CDR3: CASSLRSGLGKNEQFF. DNA of the CDR3: TGTGCCAGCAGTCTCCGGAGCGGGCTAGGAAAAAATGAGCAGTTCTTC.

The table lists this clone with a count of one. The chain uses TRBV7-7 and TRBJ2-2; 7 bases agree with TRBD1. Trimming cost V 5 bases and J 6 bases; bases outside gene matches: 18. The germline V gene has CDR1 SSHAT and CDR2 FNYEAQ (reference sequence). The CDR3 contains 18 residues. CDR3 residues: CASSPRQGNSGGAGELFF. The DNA of the CDR3 is TGTGCCAGCAGCCCGCGACAGGGAAATTCAGGAGGTGCCGGGGAGCTGTTTTTT. Complete variable domain (other parts from reference TRBV7-7 and TRBJ2-2): GAGVSQSPRYKVTKRGQDVTLRCDPISSHATLYWYQQALGQGPEFLTYFNYEAQPDKSGLPSDRFSAERPEGSISTLTIQRTEQRDSAMYRCASSPRQGNSGGAGELFFGEGSRLTVL.

This chain uses TRBV11-2 with TRBJ1-2, with 10 bases identical to TRBD1. V lost 5 bases to trimming and J lost 4 bases; unmatched junction nucleotides: 10. This CDR3 is 16 amino acids long. Germline V gives CDR1 SGHAT, CDR2 FQNNGV. The CDR3 region has the DNA TGTGCCAGCAGCGAAGCCGGGACAGGGGCCTTCTATGGCTACACCTTC. It encodes CASSEAGTGAFYGYTF.

The chain joins TRBV7-9 to TRBJ2-6; unclear D gene. The CDR3 totals 16 residues. Deletions cut 1 base from V and 1 base from J, with 8 bases between. CDR1 is SEHNR, CDR2 FQNEAQ, per germline (reference sequence). This CDR3 reads CASSLVLRSGANVLTF. In DNA form, the CDR3 reads TGTGCCAGCAGCTTAGTACTCCGTTCTGGGGCCAACGTCCTGACTTTC.

The gene calls are TRBV29-1 and TRBJ2-1; 14 bases are a match to TRBD2. Germline CDR1 SQVTM, CDR2 ANQGSEA. The CDR3 is made up of 17 amino acids. V shed 4 bases and J 7 bases; nucleotides not matched to a gene: 12. CDR3 nucleotide sequence: TGCAGCGTTGTTGGGACTAGCGGGAGTCGGGTCGGGAATGAGCAGTTCTTC. Translated, it gives CSVVGTSGSRVGNEQFF.

V gene TRBV7-2 combines with J gene TRBJ1-5; D not certain. Trimming stripped 1 base from V and 4 bases from J, with 14 bases between. The germline V gene has CDR1 SGHTA and CDR2 FQGNSA. The CDR3 extends over 16 amino acids. This CDR3 reads CASSLGSGEPNQPQHF. CDR3 nucleotides: TGTGCCAGCAGCTTAGGATCTGGGGAGCCAAATCAGCCCCAGCATTTT.

The gene calls are TRBV6-5 and TRBJ1-6; TRBD1 matches at 7 bases. The CDR3 is made up of 15 amino acids. CDR1 is MNHEY, CDR2 SVGAGI, per germline. V lost 6 bases, J lost 7 bases, and 9 bases stayed unmatched. The CDR3 spells CASRVNRGANSPLHF. In DNA form, the CDR3 reads TGTGCCAGCAGGGTAAACAGGGGCGCCAATTCACCCCTCCACTTT.